A selection of T cell receptor beta chains follows, all from one sample in a study of regulatory T cells in long-lasting Graves disease. Via MiXCR, TCRdb re-called the multiplex PCR reads, giving one row per CDR3 protein. Among 500,000 or so distinct CDR3 sequences listed, around 16% were seen once. The data were also submitted as part of a second study, on T cells in Graves' hyperthyroidism and ophthalmopathy.

Sequenced here: peripheral blood mononuclear cells (PBMCs), sampled at new diagnosis, from a patient treated with antithyroid drugs. These receptors were taken from a man aged 40-49 years with Graves disease. Each CDR3 is given with its conserved first and last residue. The D gene is left open where the match is weak. Size is omitted from some rows. Given values are once, few, many or a class for expanded clones.

v_gene	abundance	d_gene	j_gene	CDR3nt	CDR3aa
TRBV29-1	few	-	TRBJ2-7	TGCAGCGTCGCTTACGGGAGTTTTGAGCAGTACTTC	CSVAYGSFEQYF
TRBV2	many	-	TRBJ1-1	TGTGCCAGAACCCAGGGAAACACTGAAGCTTTCTTT	CARTQGNTEAFF
TRBV5-8	-	TRBD2	TRBJ2-7	TGTGCCAGCAGCTCTACCGGGACTAGCGGGATTATCTCCTACGAGCAGTACTTC	CASSSTGTSGIISYEQYF
TRBV6-1	few	-	TRBJ1-4	TGTGCCAGCAGCCCGGAGTGGGGGAGGATAAGAGAAAAACTGTTTTTT	CASSPEWGRIREKLFF
TRBV12-5	many	TRBD2	TRBJ2-7	TGTGCTAGTGGGTACCGGACTAGCGGGACCGAGCAGTACTTC	CASGYRTSGTEQYF
TRBV15	many	TRBD1	TRBJ2-7	TGTGCCACCAGCACGGACAGGGTTCCGTTAGAGCAGTACTTC	CATSTDRVPLEQYF
TRBV7-9	-	TRBD1	TRBJ2-6	TGTGCCAGCAGCTTAGTCCAGGGGGCTGGGGCCAACGTCCTGACTTTC	CASSLVQGAGANVLTF
TRBV27	few	-	TRBJ2-7	TGTGCCAGCAGTCTCAGAGGGTTAGTCTGGTACGAGCAGTACTTC	CASSLRGLVWYEQYF
TRBV12-3/TRBV12-4	many	-	TRBJ1-2	TGTGCCAGCAGTTTAACGGGGGCGTATGGCTACACCTTC	CASSLTGAYGYTF
TRBV6-1	many	-	TRBJ1-1	TGTGCCAGCTTGCCCGGACGGATGAACACTGAAGCTTTCTTT	CASLPGRMNTEAFF
TRBV9	many	-	TRBJ1-1	TGTGCCAGCTCTCCGGGAGTCAGGGGAGACGCTGAAGCTTTCTTT	CASSPGVRGDAEAFF
TRBV7-9	-	-	TRBJ1-4	TGTGCCAGCAGCTTACCCCAGGGTTCTAATGAAAAACTGTTTTTT	CASSLPQGSNEKLFF
TRBV18	many	TRBD1	TRBJ2-7	TGTGCCAGCTCCCACGATGATCCCGGGACAGCCTACTTC	CASSHDDPGTAYF
TRBV7-3	-	-	TRBJ2-3	TGTGCCAGCAGCCCGTGGGGTTCAGAAGCAGATACGCAGTATTTT	CASSPWGSEADTQYF
TRBV20-1	many	-	TRBJ2-5	TGCAGTGCCCGGCGGTACCAAGAGACCCAGTACTTC	CSARRYQETQYF
TRBV19	few	-	TRBJ2-1	TGTGCCAGTAGGATAAGCGGGCCATCCTACAATGAGCAGTTCTTC	CASRISGPSYNEQFF
TRBV27	-	-	TRBJ1-5	TGTGCCAGCAGTCCCTATTGGGTCCCTCTTCAGCCCCAGCATTTT	CASSPYWVPLQPQHF
TRBV7-9	-	TRBD1	TRBJ2-7	TGTGCCAGCAGCTCCCCGGACAGGGACGGCGAGCAGTACTTC	CASSSPDRDGEQYF
TRBV30	many	-	TRBJ1-2	TGTGCCTGGAGTGTGTGGGACACCGCTAACTATGGCTACACCTTC	CAWSVWDTANYGYTF
TRBV7-9	many	TRBD2	TRBJ2-3	TGTGCCAGCAGCTTTGGTAGCGGGATGGCAGATACGCAGTATTTT	CASSFGSGMADTQYF
TRBV28	many	TRBD2	TRBJ2-5	TGTGCCAGTGCCCACCCTGGGACTAGCGGGAGGGTAGAGACCCAGTACTTC	CASAHPGTSGRVETQYF
TRBV28	-	TRBD1	TRBJ2-7	TGTGCCAGCAGTCATTCGGGGACAGGGTATATTGAGCAGTACTTC	CASSHSGTGYIEQYF
TRBV5-5	-	-	TRBJ1-5	TGTGCCAGCAGCTTAATGGGGGCAGGGAGTGGCAATCAGCCCCAGCATTTT	CASSLMGAGSGNQPQHF
TRBV28	-	-	TRBJ1-2	TGTGCCAGCAGTTTACAGGGAACTAACCATGGCTACACCTTC	CASSLQGTNHGYTF
TRBV30	many	-	TRBJ2-1	TGTGCCTGGAGTGTAGAATCCCTTCATGAGCAGTTCTTC	CAWSVESLHEQFF
TRBV2	many	-	TRBJ2-1	TGTGCCAGCAGTGAGGTCGACAATGAGCAGTTCTTC	CASSEVDNEQFF
TRBV5-1	-	-	TRBJ1-2	TGCGCCAGCAGCAAGAGTGGGAGTTATGGCTACACCTTC	CASSKSGSYGYTF
TRBV3-1	many	TRBD2	TRBJ2-1	TGTGCCAGCAGGGGGACTAGTTATGAGCAGTTCTTC	CASRGTSYEQFF
TRBV6-1	many	TRBD1	TRBJ1-6	TGTGCCAGCAGTGAATCGAGCGGGGGACAGGGTAATTCACCCCTCCACTTT	CASSESSGGQGNSPLHF
TRBV5-5	few	-	TRBJ1-1	TGTGCCAGCAGTTTGGCAGGCGAGAATGAAGCTTTCTTT	CASSLAGENEAFF
TRBV27	few	TRBD2	TRBJ2-1	TGTGCCAGCAGCGGGACTATCCTACAAAACTCCTACAATGAGCAGTTCTTC	CASSGTILQNSYNEQFF
TRBV28	many	-	TRBJ2-3	TGTGCCAGCAGTTTATCAGGGGCGGGAGATGCGGATACGCAGTATTTT	CASSLSGAGDADTQYF
TRBV7-9	many	-	TRBJ2-7	TGTGCCAGCAGCTTTACGGGACGGGGTTTTTACGAGCAGTACTTC	CASSFTGRGFYEQYF
TRBV28	few	-	TRBJ1-3	TGTGCCAGCACCGACGGAGTCACCATATATTTT	CASTDGVTIYF
TRBV20-1	many	TRBD2	TRBJ2-3	TGCAGTGCAAGGGGACTAGCGGGAGTGATAGGCACAGATACGCAGTATTTT	CSARGLAGVIGTDTQYF
TRBV29-1	-	TRBD1	TRBJ1-2	TGCAGCGCGCAAGCCCGAAACAGGGGCTCTGGCTACACCTTC	CSAQARNRGSGYTF
TRBV24-1	few	-	TRBJ1-1	TGTGCCACCAGTGACCGGGACGGAGAAGCTTTCTTT	CATSDRDGEAFF
TRBV20-1	many	-	TRBJ2-3	TGCAGTGCTAGAGCGGGATGGGGCACAGATACGCAGTATTTT	CSARAGWGTDTQYF
TRBV30	-	-	TRBJ1-4	TGTGCCTGGAGTGTTGGCAGGGTTGATGAAAAACTGTTTTTT	CAWSVGRVDEKLFF
TRBV4-2	-	-	TRBJ2-7	TGTGCCAGCAGCCAAGATGGCGGCAATGAGCAGTACTTC	CASSQDGGNEQYF
TRBV3-1	-	TRBD1	TRBJ1-3	TGTGCCAGCAGACAGGGGTCTGGAAACACCATATATTTT	CASRQGSGNTIYF
TRBV6-2/TRBV6-3	many	-	TRBJ2-3	TGTGCCAGCAGTTACTCGACCTCGGAAGATACGCAGTATTTT	CASSYSTSEDTQYF
TRBV20-1	many	-	TRBJ1-5	TGCAGTGCTAGTTCGGGGGCTCAGCCCCAGCATTTT	CSASSGAQPQHF
TRBV7-9	many	TRBD1	TRBJ1-6	TGTGCCAGCAGCTCTACAGGGGTATCACCCCTCCACTTT	CASSSTGVSPLHF
TRBV3-1	many	-	TRBJ2-2	TGTGCCAGCAGCCAACACCCCGCTAGCGGGGAGCTGTTTTTT	CASSQHPASGELFF
TRBV5-1	many	-	TRBJ1-1	TGCGCCAGCAGCCGTCAGGGAAGCACTGAAGCTTTCTTT	CASSRQGSTEAFF
TRBV30	many	-	TRBJ2-3	TGTGCCTGGAGAAGAGGTATCACAGATACGCAGTATTTT	CAWRRGITDTQYF
TRBV15	many	-	TRBJ2-1	TGTGCCACCAGCAGAGAAGGGAACAATGAGCAGTTCTTC	CATSREGNNEQFF
TRBV7-2	few	-	TRBJ2-7	TGTGCCAGCAGCTTAGTGGTCCACGGTGGCCACGAGCAGTACTTC	CASSLVVHGGHEQYF
TRBV2	-	-	TRBJ2-5	TGTGCCAGCAGCTCGGCCCAGTACTTC	CASSSAQYF
TRBV20-1	-	-	TRBJ2-7	TGCAGTGCTACCCGGGACGACTCCTACGAGCAGTACTTC	CSATRDDSYEQYF
TRBV3-1	once	-	TRBJ2-5	TGTGCCAGCAGCCAAGAATCTTACGGGGCGGGAGAGACCCAGTACTTC	CASSQESYGAGETQYF
TRBV20-1	many	TRBD2	TRBJ2-7	TGCAGTGCTAGGCGGGGGATCCGGTACGAGCAGTACTTC	CSARRGIRYEQYF
TRBV24-1	few	TRBD2	TRBJ2-1	TGTGCCACCAAGGCTAGCGGTGGGGATGAGCAGTTCTTC	CATKASGGDEQFF
TRBV5-1	-	TRBD1	TRBJ1-4	TGCGCCAGCAGCTTGAACCAGGGACAGCCCAATGAAAAACTGTTTTTT	CASSLNQGQPNEKLFF